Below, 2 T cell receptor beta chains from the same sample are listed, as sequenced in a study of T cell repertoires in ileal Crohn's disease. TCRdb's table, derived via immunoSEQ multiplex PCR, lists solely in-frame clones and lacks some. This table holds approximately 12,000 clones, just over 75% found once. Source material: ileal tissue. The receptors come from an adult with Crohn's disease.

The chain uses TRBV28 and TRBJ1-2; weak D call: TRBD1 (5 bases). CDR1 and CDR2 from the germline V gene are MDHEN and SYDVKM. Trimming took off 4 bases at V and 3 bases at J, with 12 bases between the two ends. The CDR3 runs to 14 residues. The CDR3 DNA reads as TGTGCCAGCAGTTCCCCTGACAGATACTATGGCTACACCTTC. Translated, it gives CASSSPDRYYGYTF.

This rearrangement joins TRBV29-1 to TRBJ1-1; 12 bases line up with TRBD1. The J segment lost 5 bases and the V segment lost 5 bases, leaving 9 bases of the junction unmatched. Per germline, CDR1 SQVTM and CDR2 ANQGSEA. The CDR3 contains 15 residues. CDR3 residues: CSVTGTGGAWTEAFF. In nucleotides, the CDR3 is TGCAGCGTTACCGGGACAGGGGGCGCGTGGACTGAAGCTTTCTTT.